This TCR beta chain was captured in a study of T cell clusters in autoimmune cytopenias. TRB was amplified from roughly 250 ng of peripheral blood genomic DNA per sample. TRB was amplified by touch-down multiplex PCR, primer pools A and B combined. TCRdb re-called the multiplex PCR reads; one entry per CDR3 protein, DNA not given. This sample contains some 5,100 distinct CDR3 sequences. CDR1 and CDR2 from the germline V gene are LNHDA and SQIVND (reference sequence). The CDR3 contains 14 residues. The data also belong to a second study, concerning T cell repertoires in aging, cancer and after chemotherapy.

Sequenced: peripheral blood. The clonotype originates from a human donor in good health. The chain uses TRBV19 and TRBJ1-1. CDR3 protein: CASSIAGRSTEAFF. Supplemented by reference TRBV19 and TRBJ1-1, the full variable domain reads DGGITQSPKYLFRKEGQNVTLSCEQNLNHDAMYWYRQDPGQGLRLIYYSQIVNDFQKGDIAEGYSVSREKKESFPLTVTSAQKNPTAFYLCASSIAGRSTEAFFGQGTRLTVV.